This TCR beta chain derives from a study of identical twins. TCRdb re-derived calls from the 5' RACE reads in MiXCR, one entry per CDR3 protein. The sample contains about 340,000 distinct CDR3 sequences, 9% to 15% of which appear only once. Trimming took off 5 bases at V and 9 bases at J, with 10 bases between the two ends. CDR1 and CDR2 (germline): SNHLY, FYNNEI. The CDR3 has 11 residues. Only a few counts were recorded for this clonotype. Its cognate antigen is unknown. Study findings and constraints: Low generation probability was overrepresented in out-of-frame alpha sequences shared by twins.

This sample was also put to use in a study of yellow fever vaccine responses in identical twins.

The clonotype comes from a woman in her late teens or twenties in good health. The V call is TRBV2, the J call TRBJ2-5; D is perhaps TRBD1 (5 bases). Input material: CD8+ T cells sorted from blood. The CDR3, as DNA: TGTGCCAGCAGTCCGCAGGGTCCCCAGTACTTC. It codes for CASSPQGPQYF.